This T cell receptor beta chain was recorded in a study of CD8 T cells in ankylosing spondylitis. As regards this clonotype: Its antigen is still unknown.

Study results and caveats: It appeared that ankylosing spondylitis blood was characterized by a TCR beta motif of under ten highly homologous variants.

CDR1 and CDR2 (germline): SQVTM, ANQGSEA. The CDR3 runs 12 residues. The germline V and J ends were trimmed by 6 bases and 2 bases, with 11 bases remaining between them. Libraries of TCR beta came from quantitative 5'-RACE with molecular barcodes. Each CDR3 protein is one row after TCRdb ran MiXCR on the 5' RACE reads. The data hold some 140,000 distinct CDR3 sequences, with approximately 7.4% observed a single time. The sample consisted of blood, either unsorted or a sorted T cell fraction (not recorded which). This sequence originates from a female donor with ankylosing spondylitis or in good health (not recorded which). The chain has TRBV29-1 and TRBJ2-7; TRBD1 might be the D (6 bases). The CDR3 region is CSVGHGTYEQYF. In DNA form, the CDR3 reads TGCAGCGTGGGACACGGAACCTACGAGCAGTACTTC.